These 25 T cell receptor beta chains originate from one sample sequenced in a study of cytomegalovirus exposure and HLA in healthy donors. Amplification used 60 Vbeta primers and 13 Jbeta primers. Profiling relied on immunoSEQ multiplex PCR, and the TCRdb table lists in-frame clones only, not all of them. The sample contains fewer than 85,000 clones, roughly 72% of which appear only once. Sequenced sample: PBMCs. Receptor source: a woman between 40 and 50 years old in good health and CMV-seropositive.

The chain links TRBV30 to TRBJ2-1; TRBD2 aligns across 14 bases. Germline trimming cut 4 bases from V and 9 bases from J; bases unmatched to any gene: 11. Germline CDR1 and CDR2: GTSNPN and SVGIG (reference sequence). The CDR3 spans 16 residues. CDR3 DNA: TGTGCCTGGAAAAGGGGACTAGCGGGAGTGCTAGGTGAGCAGTTCTTC. It specifies CAWKRGLAGVLGEQFF. Full variable domain (rest looked up from reference TRBV30 and TRBJ2-1): SQTIHQWPATLVQPVGSPLSLECTVEGTSNPNLYWYRQAAGRGLQLLFYSVGIGQISSEVPQNLSASRPQDRQFILSSKKLLLSDSGFYLCAWKRGLAGVLGEQFFGPGTRLTVL.

The V call is TRBV28, the J call TRBJ1-5; D may be TRBD1 (5 bases). Germline lookup yields CDR1 MDHEN and CDR2 SYDVKM. V shed 2 bases and J shed 0 bases, with 8 bases lying between them. The CDR3 loop spans 15 amino acids. Here the CDR3 reads CASSLPGGSNQPQHF. CDR3 nucleotide sequence: TGTGCCAGCAGTTTACCGGGGGGTAGCAATCAGCCCCAGCATTTT.

This clone was observed a handful of times. The gene calls are TRBV30 and TRBJ1-4; possibly TRBD1 for D (5 bases). V was pared by 2 bases and J by 10 bases, with 17 bases between. CDR1 is GTSNPN and CDR2 is SVGIG in the germline V gene (reference sequence). This CDR3 has 14 amino acids. CDR3 bases: TGTGCCTGGAGTCCCCAGGGAGGTCGCGCAAAACTGTTTTTT. Encoded protein: CAWSPQGGRAKLFF.

This clone was found once. The chain links TRBV5-1 to TRBJ1-4; 7 positions match TRBD1. The CDR3 extends over 14 amino acids. V was clipped by 4 bases and J by 5 bases; unmatched bases: 5. Germline CDR1 SGHRS, CDR2 YFSETQ. Here the CDR3 reads CASSRQGLNEKLFF. CDR3 sequence (DNA): TGCGCCAGCAGCCGACAGGGTTTAAATGAAAAACTGTTTTTT.

As to this clone: The same CDR3 is also encoded by other DNA sequences in this sample. The chain carries TRBV5-1 and TRBJ1-1; D remains unclear. Trimming removed 0 bases from V and 0 bases from J, with 6 bases in between. This CDR3 contains 14 residues. The germline V gene has CDR1 SGHRS and CDR2 YFSETQ. CDR3 sequence reads: CASSLDGLNTEAFF. CDR3 nucleotide sequence: TGCGCCAGCAGCTTGGACGGTTTGAACACTGAAGCTTTCTTT.

This chain uses TRBV30 with TRBJ1-1, with D unclear. With 0 bases removed from V and 1 base from J, the gap between germline ends came to 12 bases. This CDR3 is built from 15 residues. Germline loops: CDR1 GTSNPN, CDR2 SVGIG (reference sequence). CDR3 protein: CAWSVRGSRNTEAFF. The CDR3 DNA reads as TGTGCCTGGAGTGTACGCGGCAGTCGGAACACTGAAGCTTTCTTT.

V usage is TRBV7-2 and J usage is TRBJ1-1; D may be TRBD1 (5 bases). Looked up from germline, CDR1 is SGHTA and CDR2 is FQGNSA. V shed 1 base and J shed 4 bases, with 13 bases lying between them. The CDR3 sequence is 15 residues long. In DNA form, the CDR3 reads TGTGCCAGCAGCTTAGGTCATCAGGGTTCCACTGAAGCTTTCTTT. The encoded protein is CASSLGHQGSTEAFF.

The rearrangement links TRBV18 to TRBJ2-7; a possible D gene is TRBD1 (5 bases). The V gene's germline CDR1 is KGHSH and CDR2 LQKENI. V lost 3 bases, J lost 2 bases, and 11 bases lay in between. The CDR3 consists of 14 residues. The CDR3 DNA reads TGTGCCAGCTCACCGGACATAGGAACCTACGAGCAGTACTTC. It translates to CASSPDIGTYEQYF. Drawing the rest from reference TRBV18 and TRBJ2-7, the complete variable domain is NAGVMQNPRHLVRRRGQEARLRCSPMKGHSHVYWYRQLPEEGLKFMVYLQKENIIDESGMPKERFSAEFPKEGPSILRIQQVVRGDSAAYFCASSPDIGTYEQYFGPGTRLTVT.

This chain's CDR3 is CATLAWGTSGYEQYF. The DNA of the CDR3 is TGTGCCACCCTCGCTTGGGGCACATCGGGCTACGAGCAGTACTTC. The chain couples TRBV28 to TRBJ2-5; TRBD1 might be the D (5 bases). The tail of the sequence fits TRBJ2-7 better, so the J call may be wrong. CDR1 and CDR2 (germline): MDHEN, SYDVKM. CDR3 length: 15 residues.

The V and J genes are TRBV6-5 and TRBJ1-3; no clear D gene. CDR1 and CDR2 (germline): MNHEY, SVGAGI. The V gene lost 9 bases and the J gene lost 0 bases, with 9 bases spanning the gap. The CDR3 has 13 amino acids. The CDR3 DNA follows: TGTGCCAGTACAGCTCCCTCTGGAAACACCATATATTTT. Translating gives CASTAPSGNTIYF.

This clone occurred a few times. The chain employs TRBV2 and TRBJ2-2, with D possibly matching TRBD2 (6 bases). The CDR3 loop spans 13 amino acids. V was pared by 7 bases and J by 7 bases, with 13 bases between. Per germline, CDR1 SNHLY and CDR2 FYNNEI. The CDR3 sequence: CASIGTSNGELFF. In DNA form, the CDR3 reads TGTGCCAGCATCGGGACTTCGAACGGGGAGCTGTTTTTT. Supplemented by reference TRBV2 and TRBJ2-2, the full variable domain reads EPEVTQTPSHQVTQMGQEVILRCVPISNHLYFYWYRQILGQKVEFLVSFYNNEISEKSEIFDDQFSVERPDGSNFTLKIRSTKLEDSAMYFCASIGTSNGELFFGEGSRLTVL.

CDR3 DNA: TGTGCCAGCAGCCAACTTATAACAGCTGAATCTGGAAACACCATATATTTT. Amino acid sequence: CASSQLITAESGNTIYF. This chain connects TRBV4-2 to TRBJ1-3; D gene uncertain. The CDR3 covers 17 residues. V was shortened by 2 bases and J by 1 base, with 15 bases between the two germline ends. Germline V gives CDR1 LGHNA, CDR2 YNFKEQ.

The chain has TRBV21-1 and TRBJ2-1; the table names TRBD2, a call not compared with the DNA. TRBV21-1 is assigned pseudogene status. This CDR3 has 20 amino acids. The chain's CDR3 is CASSFPGLAGDQRSYNEQFF. DNA for the CDR3: TGTGCCAGCAGCTTTCCGGGACTAGCGGGAGATCAAAGGAGCTACAATGAGCAGTTCTTC.

This clone occurred a few times. The V gene is TRBV2, the J gene TRBJ2-7, with D possibly matching TRBD2 (6 bases). Trimming left V 6 bases short and J 1 base short, with 7 bases between. This CDR3 contains 12 residues. Germline CDR1 SNHLY, CDR2 FYNNEI. CDR3 DNA sequence: TGTGCCAGCAGCGGACTATCCTACGAGCAGTACTTC. It specifies CASSGLSYEQYF.

The J gene is TRBJ2-7, the V gene TRBV6-6, with D perhaps matching TRBD1 (5 bases). Deletions cut 4 bases from V and 6 bases from J, with 7 bases between. The germline V gene has CDR1 MNHNY and CDR2 SVGAGI (reference sequence). The CDR3 totals 11 residues. In DNA, the CDR3 is TGTGCCAGCAGTTCAGGGATCGAGCAGTACTTC. Its protein product is CASSSGIEQYF.

The chain employs TRBV9 and TRBJ2-1; 10 positions agree with TRBD1. V shed 3 bases and J 9 bases; nucleotides not matched to a gene: 6. The CDR3 consists of 14 residues. Germline values: CDR1 SGDLS, CDR2 YYNGEE. CDR3 bases: TGTGCCAGCAGCGGCAGACAGGGGGCGGTTGAGCAGTTCTTC. Amino acids: CASSGRQGAVEQFF.

As concerns this clone: Other DNA sequences of this sample code for an identical CDR3. This chain links TRBV4-3 with TRBJ1-5, with 7 bases fitting TRBD1. Germline CDR1 reads LGHNA; CDR2 reads YSLEER. Germline trimming cut 0 bases from V and 5 bases from J; bases unmatched to any gene: 4. CDR3 size: 15 residues. The CDR3, as DNA: TGCGCCAGCAGCCAAGATAGAGGGGGCCATCAGCCCCAGCATTTT. It encodes CASSQDRGGHQPQHF.

This clone was detected only once. The gene calls are TRBV7-8 and TRBJ2-4, with 7 bases fitting TRBD2. V gave up 2 bases and J gave up 7 bases; unmatched junction bases: 11. Looked up from germline, CDR1 is SGHVS and CDR2 is FQNEAQ. This CDR3 is 16 amino acids long. The CDR3 region is CASSLRGGTSENIQYF. The CDR3 DNA follows: TGTGCCAGCAGCTTAAGGGGAGGGACCAGTGAGAACATTCAGTACTTC.

V and J are TRBV5-1 and TRBJ2-3; 9 bases agree with TRBD2. In germline, CDR1 is SGHRS, CDR2 YFSETQ. The CDR3 is 16 amino acids. Trimming removed 5 bases from V and 2 bases from J; junction bases left unmatched: 9. CDR3 sequence reads: CASRERTSANTDTQYF. The CDR3 DNA follows: TGCGCCAGCAGGGAGAGGACTAGCGCCAACACAGATACGCAGTATTTT.

This clone showed up just once. The V call is TRBV27, the J call TRBJ2-7; 9 bases map to TRBD2. The CDR3 consists of 14 residues. Trimming removed 5 bases from V and 1 base from J; junction bases left unmatched: 3. Germline CDR1 reads MNHEY; CDR2 reads SMNVEV (reference sequence). This CDR3 reads CASSRREGSYEQYF. The CDR3 DNA reads TGTGCCAGCAGTAGGCGGGAGGGGTCCTACGAGCAGTACTTC.

This clone has a count of ten or more. The gene calls are TRBV7-6 and TRBJ2-7, with 8 bases lining up with TRBD1. Unmatched junction bases numbered 6, after V lost 5 bases and J lost 0 bases. Per germline, CDR1 SGHVS and CDR2 FNYEAQ. There are 15 residues in the CDR3. CDR3 sequence (DNA): TGTGCCAGCAGCCAAAGGACAGGGAGCTCCTACGAGCAGTACTTC. As protein: CASSQRTGSSYEQYF.

The chain uses TRBV5-1 and TRBJ1-4; TRBD1 agrees at 7 bases. Germline CDR1 reads SGHRS; CDR2 reads YFSETQ. This CDR3 is 14 amino acids long. Trimming took 4 bases from V and 7 from J; bases not matched to a gene: 7. The CDR3 loop reads CASSQQGIVEKLFF. Here the CDR3 DNA reads TGCGCCAGCAGCCAACAGGGGATCGTTGAAAAACTGTTTTTT.

This clone was picked up a small number of times. V and J are TRBV6-4 and TRBJ2-7; the match to TRBD2 covers 16 bases. J lost 4 bases, V lost 2 bases, and 11 bases had no gene match. Germline CDR1 reads MRHNA; CDR2 reads SNTAGT. The CDR3 length is 19 residues. The CDR3 reads CASSDAGLAGGYREYEQYF. The CDR3 DNA is TGTGCCAGCAGTGACGCGGGACTAGCGGGAGGGTATCGAGAATACGAGCAGTACTTC.

The chain links TRBV18 to TRBJ2-1, with 7 nucleotides matching TRBD2. The CDR3 covers 16 residues. V was clipped by 3 bases and J by 3 bases; unmatched bases: 8. Germline CDR1 KGHSH, CDR2 LQKENI. Here the CDR3 DNA reads TGTGCCAGCTCACCTAGAGAGGGACTAATCTACAATGAGCAGTTCTTC. It yields the protein CASSPREGLIYNEQFF.

The chain carries TRBV4-1 and TRBJ1-1; maybe TRBD1 (5 bases). The CDR3 sequence is 13 residues long. The V and J ends lost 3 bases and 7 bases respectively, with 12 bases between them. Germline-derived CDR1 and CDR2 are MGHRA and YSYEKL. The CDR3 coding sequence is TGCGCCAGCAGCCAGGCGGGGGGAAGTGAAGCTTTCTTT. Translation: CASSQAGGSEAFF.